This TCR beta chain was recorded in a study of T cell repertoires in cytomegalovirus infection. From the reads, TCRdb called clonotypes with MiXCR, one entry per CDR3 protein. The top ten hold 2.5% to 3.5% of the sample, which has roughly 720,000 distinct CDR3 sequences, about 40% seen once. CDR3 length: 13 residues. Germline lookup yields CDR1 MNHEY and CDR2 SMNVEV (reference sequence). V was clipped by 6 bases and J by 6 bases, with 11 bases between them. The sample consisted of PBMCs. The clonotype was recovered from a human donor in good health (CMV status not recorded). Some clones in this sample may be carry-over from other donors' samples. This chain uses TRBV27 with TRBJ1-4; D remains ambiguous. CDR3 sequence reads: CASRGRMDEKLFF. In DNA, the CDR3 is TGTGCCAGCAGGGGAAGAATGGATGAAAAACTGTTTTTT.